The 22 T cell receptor beta chains below all came from one sample that was sequenced in a study of identifying expanded T cells in peripheral blood. The table came from immunoSEQ multiplex PCR; TCRdb's copy has only in-frame clones and leaves some out. The data contain about 52,000 clones, 65% to 90% of them singletons. The sequencing sample was made of blood. The receptors come from a person aged 18 to 70 in good health.

CDR3 in amino acids: CASSPRLAVTGELFF. The DNA for the CDR3 is TGTGCCAGCAGCCCCCGACTAGCTGTCACCGGGGAGCTGTTTTTT. The J gene is TRBJ2-2, the V gene TRBV7-2; TRBD2 agrees at 7 bases. V was pared by 5 bases and J by 4 bases, with 7 bases of the junction left unmatched. The CDR3 is made up of 15 amino acids. Germline values: CDR1 SGHTA, CDR2 FQGNSA. Full variable domain (missing parts from reference TRBV7-2 and TRBJ2-2): GAGVSQSPSNKVTEKGKDVELRCDPISGHTALYWYRQSLGQGLEFLIYFQGNSAPDKSGLPSDRFSAERTGGSVSTLTIQRTQQEDSAVYLCASSPRLAVTGELFFGEGSRLTVL.

The chain combines TRBV7-9 with TRBJ2-1; no definite D call. The germline CDR1 and CDR2 sequences are SEHNR and FQNEAQ (reference sequence). V lost 8 bases to trimming and J lost 5 bases, with 10 bases between them. CDR3 length equals 12 residues. CDR3 DNA sequence: TGTGCCAGCCCCTCTGGGGACAATGAGCAGTTCTTC. Amino acids: CASPSGDNEQFF.

CDR3 nucleotides: TGTGCCAGCAGCTTAGAAACCTCAGATACGCAGTATTTT. As protein: CASSLETSDTQYF. The chain has TRBV7-9 and TRBJ2-3; D remains ambiguous. Trimming took 1 base from V and 4 from J, leaving 6 bases between them. The CDR3 totals 13 residues. Germline values: CDR1 SEHNR, CDR2 FQNEAQ (reference sequence).

The chain couples TRBV10-2 to TRBJ2-7; TRBD2 might be the D (5 bases). Germline CDR1 reads WSHSY; CDR2 reads SAAADI. Trimming stripped 8 bases from V and 1 base from J, with 12 bases between. The CDR3 spans 13 residues. In nucleotides, the CDR3 is TGCGCCAGCGGGAACGGGATTTCCTACGAGCAGTACGTC. Protein sequence: CASGNGISYEQYV.

This sequence joins TRBV5-8 and TRBJ2-2; D is perhaps TRBD2 (6 bases). Deletions cut 4 bases from V and 2 bases from J, with 12 bases between. Germline V gene lookup returns CDR1 SGHTS and CDR2 YDEGEE. CDR3 length equals 15 residues. The CDR3 reads CASSGGAFNTGELFF. The CDR3 nucleotides are TGTGCCAGCAGCGGCGGGGCTTTTAACACCGGGGAGCTGTTTTTT.

This clone was counted only a few times. The chain couples TRBV30 to TRBJ1-5, with D perhaps TRBD1 (5 bases). V was pared by 3 bases and J by 1 base, with 10 bases between. CDR1 and CDR2 (germline): GTSNPN, SVGIG (reference sequence). The CDR3 is 14 amino acids. CDR3 nucleotide sequence: TGTGCCTGGAGGGCTGGGGGGAGCAATCAGCCCCAGCATTTT. This translates into CAWRAGGSNQPQHF.

The chain is built from TRBV9 and TRBJ1-5; a weak D match, TRBD1 (5 bases). V was shortened by 4 bases and J by 4 bases, with 12 bases between the two germline ends. CDR3 length: 14 residues. Germline values: CDR1 SGDLS, CDR2 YYNGEE. The CDR3 DNA follows: TGTGCCAGCAGCTCGGGGGAGGTGAATCAGCCCCAGCATTTT. Residues: CASSSGEVNQPQHF.

Only one count was recorded for this clone. The V call is TRBV2, the J call TRBJ1-1; D is possibly TRBD1 (6 bases). This CDR3 has 13 residues. V gave up 10 bases and J gave up 5 bases, with 17 bases separating them. The V gene's germline CDR1 is SNHLY and CDR2 FYNNEI. Here the CDR3 reads CATSGYRGTEAFF. Here the CDR3 DNA reads TGTGCCACGTCCGGATATAGGGGGACTGAAGCTTTCTTT. Combining the CDR3 with reference TRBV2 and TRBJ1-1 gives the whole variable domain EPEVTQTPSHQVTQMGQEVILRCVPISNHLYFYWYRQILGQKVEFLVSFYNNEISEKSEIFDDQFSVERPDGSNFTLKIRSTKLEDSAMYFCATSGYRGTEAFFGQGTRLTVV.

The genes are TRBV25-1 and TRBJ2-7; D remains ambiguous. Per germline, CDR1 MGHDK and CDR2 SYGVNS. V was pared by 6 bases and J by 3 bases, with 12 bases between. The CDR3 extends over 13 amino acids. DNA of the CDR3: TGTGCCAGCAGATCAGAGTTAGACTACGAGCAGTACTTC. Translating gives CASRSELDYEQYF.

This clone came up a few times. The V and J genes are TRBV6-5 and TRBJ2-7, with 11 bases identical to TRBD2. Unmatched junction bases numbered 0, after V lost 6 bases and J lost 2 bases. CDR1 is MNHEY and CDR2 is SVGAGI in the germline V gene. CDR3 size: 13 residues. As DNA, the CDR3 is TGTGCCAGCAGGACTAGCGGGACCTACGAGCAGTACTTC. Amino acids: CASRTSGTYEQYF.

The CDR3, as DNA: TGTGCCTGGAGTGTACGGGACATGTATGAAAAACTGTTTTTT. Translating gives CAWSVRDMYEKLFF. The rearrangement uses TRBV30 and TRBJ1-4; TRBD1 is a possible D gene (6 bases). CDR3 size: 14 residues. Trimming took off 0 bases at V and 6 bases at J, with 11 bases between the two ends. Germline CDR1 is GTSNPN and CDR2 is SVGIG (reference sequence).

The rearrangement links TRBV6-5 to TRBJ1-4; TRBD1 aligns across 9 bases. The CDR3 runs 15 residues. Germline trimming cut 3 bases from V and 8 bases from J; bases unmatched to any gene: 7. CDR1 and CDR2 (germline): MNHEY, SVGAGI. DNA for the CDR3: TGTGCCAGCAGTTATCTACAGGGGGCAGGAGAAAAACTGTTTTTT. Its protein product is CASSYLQGAGEKLFF.

The chain combines TRBV5-1 with TRBJ1-2; D may be TRBD1 (6 bases). CDR1 and CDR2 from the germline V gene are SGHRS and YFSETQ. Deletions cut 3 bases from V and 4 bases from J, with 13 bases between. This CDR3 is built from 14 residues. This CDR3 is CASSSSQQGYGYTF. In nucleotides, the CDR3 is TGCGCCAGCAGCTCTTCCCAACAGGGCTATGGCTACACCTTC. The whole variable domain, remainder taken from reference TRBV5-1 and TRBJ1-2, is KAGVTQTPRYLIKTRGQQVTLSCSPISGHRSVSWYQQTPGQGLQFLFEYFSETQRNKGNFPGRFSGRQFSNSRSEMNVSTLELGDSALYLCASSSSQQGYGYTFGSGTRLTVV.

The chain has TRBV27 and TRBJ1-1; perhaps TRBD1 as D (5 bases). Germline values: CDR1 MNHEY, CDR2 SMNVEV (reference sequence). V was cut by 3 bases and J by 3 bases, with 11 bases left in between. The CDR3 totals 14 residues. CDR3 in amino acids: CASSLNEGYTEAFF. In nucleotides, the CDR3 is TGTGCCAGCAGTTTGAACGAGGGGTACACTGAAGCTTTCTTT.

This clone has just a few counts. V usage is TRBV2 and J usage is TRBJ1-6; 11 bases are a match to TRBD1. The V and J ends lost 9 bases and 9 bases, in that order; junction bases with no gene match: 19. The length of the CDR3 is 18 residues. The germline V gene encodes CDR1 SNHLY and CDR2 FYNNEI. The CDR3 reads CARKGRSGTGGISSPLHF. CDR3 in DNA: TGTGCCAGAAAGGGTCGTAGTGGGACAGGGGGTATCAGTTCACCCCTCCACTTT.

This clone was found a few times. This chain's CDR3 is CASSSRDGSYEQYF. The CDR3 DNA reads TGTGCCAGCAGCTCGCGGGACGGTAGCTACGAGCAGTACTTC. V usage is TRBV7-9 and J usage is TRBJ2-7, with D possibly matching TRBD2 (6 bases). Trimming took off 4 bases at V and 3 bases at J, with 13 bases between the two ends. The CDR3 loop spans 14 amino acids. Germline V CDR1 and CDR2: SEHNR, FQNEAQ (reference sequence).

In this sample, this clone turned up once. The V call is TRBV30, the J call TRBJ1-2; D is undetermined. This CDR3 contains 12 residues. Trimming took 2 bases from V and 2 from J, leaving 6 bases between them. The germline gives CDR1 GTSNPN, CDR2 SVGIG (reference sequence). CDR3 sequence: CAWSSDNYGYTF. In DNA, the CDR3 is TGTGCCTGGAGTTCGGACAACTATGGCTACACCTTC.

This clone appeared a few times. CDR3: CASSLGGTGETEAFF. The CDR3 DNA sequence: TGTGCCAGCAGCTTAGGAGGAACAGGGGAGACTGAAGCTTTCTTT. The chain carries TRBV7-9 and TRBJ1-1; 7 nucleotides line up with TRBD1. With 1 base clipped from V and 5 bases from J, the junction kept 7 bases outside the gene matches. Germline loops: CDR1 SEHNR, CDR2 FQNEAQ (reference sequence). The CDR3 sequence is 15 residues long.

V gene TRBV5-6 combines with J gene TRBJ1-1, with unresolved D. Germline V gives CDR1 SGHDT, CDR2 YYEEEE. CDR3 size: 12 residues. V shed 3 bases and J shed 4 bases, with 7 bases lying between them. The chain's CDR3 is CASSSTATEAFF. The CDR3 coding sequence is TGTGCCAGCAGCTCCACGGCCACTGAAGCTTTCTTT. Full variable domain (missing parts from reference TRBV5-6 and TRBJ1-1): DAGVTQSPTHLIKTRGQQVTLRCSPKSGHDTVSWYQQALGQGPQFIFQYYEEEERQRGNFPDRFSGHQFPNYSSELNVNALLLGDSALYLCASSSTATEAFFGQGTRLTVV.

The chain carries TRBV11-3 and TRBJ1-5; D ambiguous. CDR1 SGHNT and CDR2 YENEEA come from the germline V gene. V gave up 1 base and J gave up 3 bases, with 4 bases separating them. CDR3 length: 13 residues. The CDR3 DNA is TGTGCCAGCAGCTTAGGGGACAATCAGCCCCAGCATTTT. Protein sequence: CASSLGDNQPQHF.

This CDR3 reads CASSLDDSLAPKTQYF. DNA for the CDR3: TGCGCCAGCAGCTTGGATGATAGCTTGGCCCCTAAAACGCAGTATTTT. J is TRBJ2-3 and V is TRBV5-1; no firm D call. The V gene lost 0 bases and the J gene lost 9 bases, with 20 bases spanning the gap. The CDR3 runs 16 residues. Germline V gene sequence: CDR1 SGHRS, CDR2 YFSETQ. Combining the CDR3 with reference TRBV5-1 and TRBJ2-3 gives the whole variable domain KAGVTQTPRYLIKTRGQQVTLSCSPISGHRSVSWYQQTPGQGLQFLFEYFSETQRNKGNFPGRFSGRQFSNSRSEMNVSTLELGDSALYLCASSLDDSLAPKTQYFGPGTRLTVL.

This chain links TRBV5-8 with TRBJ2-1, with 9 bases identical to TRBD1. The germline V gene has CDR1 SGHTS and CDR2 YDEGEE. J lost 8 bases, V lost 4 bases, and 13 bases had no gene match. This CDR3 has 16 amino acids. CDR3 in amino acids: CASSRGQGSKTDEQFF. The DNA for the CDR3 is TGTGCCAGCAGCCGAGGACAGGGGTCTAAAACGGATGAGCAGTTCTTC.